A selection of T cell receptor beta chains follows, all from one sample in a study of cytomegalovirus exposure and HLA in healthy donors. Only in-frame clones appear in the TCRdb table, and some are missing; sequencing was by immunoSEQ multiplex PCR. The data contain approximately 260,000 clones, almost 85% of them seen just once; the ten biggest clones take up 2% to 2.5%. Sequenced material: PBMCs. These receptors were taken from a woman in her 40s in good health and CMV-seropositive. CDR3s leave out the opening cysteine and the closing phenylalanine or tryptophan.

14,TRBV27,ANSTLSLGGGTEAF
13,TRBV7-2,ASSLRYRTGHGYT
14,TRBV4-2,ASSQEVSGQGEKLF
10,TRBV7-8,ASSSRWNEQF
12,TRBV18,ASSPGLAANEQF
14,TRBV18,ASSPRLGVAYNEQF
15,TRBV7-8,ASSLGLAGPFSYEQY
14,TRBV4-3,ASSQDRAGGDQPQH
13,TRBV7-2,ASSQEGFSSYEQY
12,TRBV30,AWSVGGAGQPQH
13,TRBV27,ASSPGTGGSYGYT
13,TRBV19,ASSQTPGTNQPQH
11,TRBV30,AWSLQGTYEQY
13,TRBV7-9,ASSIGDSSSYEQY
14,TRBV6-1,ASSVGLAGGTDTQY
11,TRBV30,AWSVQAAYEQY
13,TRBV11-2,ASSLGAGQTNEQY
16,TRBV7-9,SSSLVHFGQEDTGELF
12,TRBV29-1,SVEPRGEGDTQY
13,TRBV18,ASSPLLTGNTEAF
14,TRBV28,ASSKSPGQGSYEQY
12,TRBV27,ASSLSAGGHEQY
12,TRBV5-3,ARSGGLEEETQY
11,TRBV27,ASSFSGSVEAF
14,TRBV5-1,ASSLGEGGKFDEQY
13,TRBV9,ASSGTSGFTGELF
14,TRBV7-9,ASSSLLTGGWGGYT
11,TRBV18,ASSRGRAETQY
11,TRBV10-3,AIRNGGSDTQY
8,TRBV28,ATSGEKLF
18,TRBV30,AWSPTPLLGTSGRPYEQY
9,TRBV7-8,ASTGPGALH
12,TRBV30,AWSVGGGNQPQH
10,TRBV30,AWSVGAETQY
15,TRBV7-2,ASSAYVTSGISGELF
12,TRBV4-1,ASSQGLGVNEQY
9,TRBV28,ASRTGKGYT
13,TRBV7-2,ASSLGHGVVPSIY
13,TRBV25-1,ASSARLARGDTQY
11,TRBV25-1,ASSESENYGYT
13,TRBV19,ASSPNRAPGSPLH
14,TRBV25-1,ASSETGTGGLSGYT
16,TRBV19,ASSMGLAGDPRGNEQF
12,TRBV7-9,ASSLAGGPNEQF
12,TRBV7-9,ASSLENLAETQY
13,TRBV5-6,ASSLAGGPPYEQY